These 20 T cell receptor beta chains originate from one sample sequenced in a study of regulatory T cells in long-lasting Graves disease. Time point specified: newly diagnosed GD, antithyroid drugs for less than 3 months. Construction of the TCR library relied on RNA isolated from PBMCs. Arm-PCR of CDR3 regions and iRepertoire HTBI primers were used to build TCR beta libraries. In TCRdb, the multiplex PCR reads were re-called with MiXCR into one record per CDR3 protein. The sample holds some 450,000 distinct CDR3 sequences, 15% to 20% seen once. These sequences were also reported in another study, on T cells in Graves' hyperthyroidism and ophthalmopathy.

Material: peripheral blood mononuclear cells (PBMCs), obtained at new diagnosis, from a patient treated with antithyroid drugs. The source is a woman aged 30 to 39 with Graves disease.

This clonotype occurred many times. The chain is built from TRBV7-9 and TRBJ2-3; 7 positions match TRBD1. This CDR3 has 15 amino acids. Unmatched junction bases numbered 7, after V lost 2 bases and J lost 5 bases. CDR1 and CDR2 (germline): SEHNR, FQNEAQ (reference sequence). In nucleotides, the CDR3 is TGTGCCAGCAGCTTATCCTACAGGGGAGAAGATACGCAGTATTTT. Its translation: CASSLSYRGEDTQYF.

The V call is TRBV19, the J call TRBJ2-7; 13 nucleotides match TRBD2. The CDR3 contains 14 residues. CDR1 and CDR2 (germline): LNHDA, SQIVND (reference sequence). V dropped 8 bases and J dropped 3; count of bases not matched to a gene: 4. The CDR3 loop reads CASGRTSGSYEQYF. CDR3 nucleotide sequence: TGTGCCAGTGGGAGGACTAGCGGGAGCTACGAGCAGTACTTC. Full variable domain (outside the CDR3, taken from reference TRBV19 and TRBJ2-7): DGGITQSPKYLFRKEGQNVTLSCEQNLNHDAMYWYRQDPGQGLRLIYYSQIVNDFQKGDIAEGYSVSREKKESFPLTVTSAQKNPTAFYLCASGRTSGSYEQYFGPGTRLTVT.

The chain is built from TRBV19 and TRBJ2-2, with 11 bases lining up with TRBD1. V lost 8 bases to trimming and J lost 4 bases; unmatched junction nucleotides: 6. Germline loops: CDR1 LNHDA, CDR2 SQIVND (reference sequence). CDR3 size: 15 residues. In nucleotides, the CDR3 is TGTGCCAGTTCAAGGGGACAGGGGGTCACCGGGGAGCTGTTTTTT. Translating gives CASSRGQGVTGELFF.

The chain is built from TRBV7-9 and TRBJ2-1, with 8 positions matching TRBD1. Trimming at V came to 8 bases and at J to 8 bases, leaving 17 bases not matched to a gene. Looked up from germline, CDR1 is SEHNR and CDR2 is FQNEAQ (reference sequence). The length of the CDR3 is 16 residues. The DNA of the CDR3 is TGTGCCAGCGGCGCGGGGACAGGCCTCCACGGGGATGAGCAGTTCTTC. Protein sequence: CASGAGTGLHGDEQFF. The whole variable domain, filled in from reference TRBV7-9 and TRBJ2-1, reads DTGVSQNPRHKITKRGQNVTFRCDPISEHNRLYWYRQTLGQGPEFLTYFQNEAQLEKSRLLSDRFSAERPKGSFSTLEIQRTEQGDSAMYLCASGAGTGLHGDEQFFGPGTRLTVL.

The genes are TRBV7-2 and TRBJ2-1; a possible D gene is TRBD2 (7 bases). V was clipped by 7 bases and J by 9 bases, with 28 bases between them. The CDR3 length is 17 residues. Germline V gives CDR1 SGHTA, CDR2 FQGNSA. The CDR3 protein is CASTSSGGPLVISEQFF. Here the CDR3 DNA reads TGTGCCAGCACCTCGTCGGGGGGCCCCCTAGTAATTAGTGAGCAGTTCTTC.

This clonotype appeared many times. The rearrangement joins TRBV11-2 to TRBJ2-4, with 8 bases that match TRBD2. Trimming took 5 bases from V and 6 from J; bases not matched to a gene: 12. This CDR3 has 16 residues. Germline values: CDR1 SGHAT, CDR2 FQNNGV. The CDR3 DNA reads TGTGCCAGCAGCCTAGTGACGGGAGGGCCCGGAAACATTCAGTACTTC. As protein: CASSLVTGGPGNIQYF.

This clonotype was detected ten times or more. The chain uses TRBV18 and TRBJ2-7; no firm D call. Trimming took off 3 bases at V and 1 base at J, with 10 bases between the two ends. Germline V CDR1 and CDR2: KGHSH, LQKENI. The CDR3 spans 14 residues. In DNA form, the CDR3 reads TGTGCCAGCTCACCCAGAGACCCGTCCTACGAGCAGTACTTC. This translates into CASSPRDPSYEQYF. The full variable domain, with the rest looked up from reference TRBV18 and TRBJ2-7, is NAGVMQNPRHLVRRRGQEARLRCSPMKGHSHVYWYRQLPEEGLKFMVYLQKENIIDESGMPKERFSAEFPKEGPSILRIQQVVRGDSAAYFCASSPRDPSYEQYFGPGTRLTVT.

The rearrangement uses TRBV5-1 and TRBJ2-5; TRBD2 matches at 8 bases. The CDR3 contains 14 residues. J was trimmed by 5 bases and V by 1 base; bases with no gene match: 4. Germline CDR1 and CDR2: SGHRS and YFSETQ. CDR3 sequence (DNA): TGCGCCAGCAGCTTGACGGGAGGGTTGGAGACCCAGTACTTC. Translated: CASSLTGGLETQYF.

In this sample, this clonotype turned up many times. The J gene is TRBJ1-3, the V gene TRBV7-8, with 9 bases matching TRBD1. Germline V gene lookup returns CDR1 SGHVS and CDR2 FQNEAQ. The trim removed 1 base at V and 0 bases at J, leaving 7 bases unmatched. This CDR3 has 18 amino acids. In nucleotides, the CDR3 is TGTGCCAGCAGCTTAGATGGGACAGGGTTAAACTCTGGAAACACCATATATTTT. Amino acids: CASSLDGTGLNSGNTIYF.

There are many counts of this clonotype. The chain joins TRBV29-1 to TRBJ2-7, with D perhaps matching TRBD1 (6 bases). V lost 4 bases and J lost 6, with 19 bases in between. Per germline, CDR1 SQVTM and CDR2 ANQGSEA. This CDR3 contains 14 residues. CDR3 DNA: TGCAGCGTTGTACTCGGTTACAGGGCCTCCGAGCAGTACTTC. Its protein product is CSVVLGYRASEQYF.

The chain has TRBV5-1 and TRBJ2-1, with TRBD2 matching over 14 bases. Germline V lookup: CDR1 SGHRS, CDR2 YFSETQ. Trimming took 1 base from V and 9 from J; bases not matched to a gene: 6. The CDR3 has 16 amino acids. This CDR3 reads CASSLPGTSGSGEQFF. CDR3 nucleotide sequence: TGCGCCAGCAGCTTGCCCGGGACTAGCGGGAGCGGTGAGCAGTTCTTC.

This clonotype was recorded many times. The chain uses TRBV30 and TRBJ2-1, with D perhaps being TRBD1 or TRBD2 (5 bases each). Germline CDR1 is GTSNPN and CDR2 is SVGIG (reference sequence). The CDR3 consists of 17 residues. V lost 4 bases, J lost 8 bases, and 27 bases lay in between. CDR3 bases: TGTGCCTGGATGGTCGGTGTAAGGGACCCGAAGGTTGATGAGCAGTTCTTC. Amino acids: CAWMVGVRDPKVDEQFF.

This clonotype was counted a few times. The CDR3 is CASRPGGSTEAFF. The CDR3 nucleotides read TGTGCCAGCAGGCCAGGGGGTTCCACTGAAGCTTTCTTT. V gene TRBV6-1 combines with J gene TRBJ1-1, with 7 bases aligning to TRBD1. Germline CDR1 is MNHNS and CDR2 is SASEGT. There are 13 residues in the CDR3. The J segment lost 4 bases and the V segment lost 6 bases, leaving 5 bases of the junction unmatched.

V is TRBV10-3 and J is TRBJ1-1; D call uncertain. The CDR3 sequence is 12 residues long. V was pared by 1 base and J by 11 bases, with 11 bases between. The germline CDR1 and CDR2 sequences are ENHRY and SYGVKD. In DNA, the CDR3 is TGTGCCATCAGTGAGTTTCAGGAGCCGGCTTTCTTT. It translates to CAISEFQEPAFF.

This clonotype was detected ten times or more. The genes are TRBV5-1 and TRBJ2-7; 9 bases agree with TRBD2. J lost 5 bases, V lost 2 bases, and 8 bases had no gene match. This CDR3 is built from 15 residues. Germline CDR1 reads SGHRS; CDR2 reads YFSETQ. The CDR3 bases are TGCGCCAGCAGCTTACAAGCGGGAGGTACCCACGAGCAGTACTTC. Its translation: CASSLQAGGTHEQYF.

This clonotype was observed at least ten times. The rearrangement joins TRBV11-3 to TRBJ2-2; either TRBD1 or TRBD2 may supply D (5 bases each). CDR1 is SGHNT and CDR2 is YENEEA in the germline V gene. CDR3 length: 16 amino acids. The V gene lost 5 bases and the J gene lost 3 bases, with 16 bases spanning the gap. CDR3 amino acids: CASSGSTGPYTGELFF. CDR3 sequence (DNA): TGTGCCAGCAGCGGCTCGACGGGACCATACACCGGGGAGCTGTTTTTT.

A note on this clonotype: A single base separates this from a much larger clone, so it may be a read error. The gene calls are TRBV3-1 and TRBJ2-5, with 12 bases matching TRBD1. The CDR3 spans 14 residues. Germline loops: CDR1 LGHDT, CDR2 YNNKEL (reference sequence). In DNA, the CDR3 is TGTGCCAGCAGCGGGACAGGGGGCGCGGAGACCCGGTACTTC. Protein sequence: CASSGTGGAETRYF.

The sample holds many counts of this clonotype. The CDR3 DNA reads as TGCAGTGCTAGTGACGGGTGGGCTTTCTTT. This gives the protein CSASDGWAFF. The chain uses TRBV20-1 and TRBJ1-1, with unresolved D. CDR3 length: 10 residues. Germline CDR1 reads DFQATT; CDR2 reads SNEGSKA (reference sequence). Trimming took 3 bases from V and 11 from J, leaving 10 bases between them.

This clonotype has only one observation. The chain recombines TRBV19 with TRBJ1-5; D ambiguous. Germline V gene sequence: CDR1 LNHDA, CDR2 SQIVND (reference sequence). CDR3 size: 12 residues. The germline V and J ends were trimmed by 6 bases and 5 bases, with 8 bases remaining between them. CDR3 nucleotides: TGTGCCAGTAGCATGTGGGATCAGCCCCAGCATTTT. This sequence encodes CASSMWDQPQHF.

The J gene is TRBJ1-2, the V gene TRBV10-3; TRBD1 is a possible D gene (6 bases). V lost 3 bases and J 0 bases, leaving 14 bases between the germline ends. Germline V gene lookup returns CDR1 ENHRY and CDR2 SYGVKD. This CDR3 comprises 16 residues. The CDR3 sequence is CAISDRGTLTNYGYTF. The CDR3 DNA reads TGTGCCATCAGTGATCGCGGGACACTAACTAACTATGGCTACACCTTC.